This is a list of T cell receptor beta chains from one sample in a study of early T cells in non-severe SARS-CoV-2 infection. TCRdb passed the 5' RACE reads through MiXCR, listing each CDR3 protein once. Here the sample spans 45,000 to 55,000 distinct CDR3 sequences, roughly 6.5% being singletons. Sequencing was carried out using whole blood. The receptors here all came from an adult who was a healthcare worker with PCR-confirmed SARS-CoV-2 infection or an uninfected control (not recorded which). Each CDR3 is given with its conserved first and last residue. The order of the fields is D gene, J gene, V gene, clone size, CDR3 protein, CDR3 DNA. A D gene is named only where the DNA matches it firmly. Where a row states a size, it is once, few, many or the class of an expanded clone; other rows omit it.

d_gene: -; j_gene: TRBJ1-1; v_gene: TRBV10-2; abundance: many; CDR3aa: CASSDSGLNTEAFF; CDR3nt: TGCGCCAGCAGTGATTCCGGTCTGAACACTGAAGCTTTCTTT
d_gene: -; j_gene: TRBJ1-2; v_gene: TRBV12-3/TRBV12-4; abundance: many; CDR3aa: CASSTDSVYGYTF; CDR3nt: TGTGCCAGCAGTACGGACAGCGTATATGGCTACACCTTC
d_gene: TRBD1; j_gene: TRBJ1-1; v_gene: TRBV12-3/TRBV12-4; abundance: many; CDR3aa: CASSPGQGNTEAFF; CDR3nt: TGTGCCAGCAGTCCGGGACAGGGCAACACTGAAGCTTTCTTT
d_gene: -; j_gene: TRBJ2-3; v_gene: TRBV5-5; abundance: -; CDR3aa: CASSLKAGWGTDTQYF; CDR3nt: TGTGCCAGCAGCTTGAAAGCCGGATGGGGTACAGATACGCAGTATTTT
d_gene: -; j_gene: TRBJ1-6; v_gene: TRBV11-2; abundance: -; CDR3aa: CASSSTTTQGDLHF; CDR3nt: TGTGCCAGCAGCTCTACCACGACACAGGGAGACCTCCACTTT
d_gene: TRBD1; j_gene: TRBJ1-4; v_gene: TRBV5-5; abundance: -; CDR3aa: CASSLGGGGEKLFF; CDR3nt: TGTGCCAGCAGCTTGGGAGGGGGCGGTGAAAAACTGTTTTTT
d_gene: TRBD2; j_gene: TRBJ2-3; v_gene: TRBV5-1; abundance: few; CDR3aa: CASSPGLAGGPVVTDTQYF; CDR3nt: TGCGCCAGCAGCCCGGGACTAGCGGGGGGGCCAGTTGTCACAGATACGCAGTATTTT
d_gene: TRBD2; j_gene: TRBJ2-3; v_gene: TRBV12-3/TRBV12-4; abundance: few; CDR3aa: CASSWTSGLRTDTQYF; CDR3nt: TGTGCCAGCAGTTGGACTAGCGGGTTGCGCACAGATACGCAGTATTTT
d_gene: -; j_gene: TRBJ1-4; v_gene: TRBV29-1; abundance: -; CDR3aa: CSVELGSNEKLFF; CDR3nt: TGCAGCGTTGAATTGGGCAGTAATGAAAAACTGTTTTTT
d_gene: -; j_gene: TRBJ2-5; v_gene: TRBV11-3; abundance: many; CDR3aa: CASSLLGETQYF; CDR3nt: TGTGCCAGCAGCTTACTCGGGGAGACCCAGTACTTC
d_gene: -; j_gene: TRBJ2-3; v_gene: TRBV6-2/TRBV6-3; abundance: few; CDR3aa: CASSYDYSSTLQDTQYF; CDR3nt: TGTGCCAGCAGTTACGATTATTCCTCTACTCTACAAGATACGCAGTATTTT
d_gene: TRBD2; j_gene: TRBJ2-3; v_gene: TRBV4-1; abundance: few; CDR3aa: CASSLRGSGGTDTQYF; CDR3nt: TGCGCCAGCAGCCTGCGTGGTAGCGGGGGCACAGATACGCAGTATTTT
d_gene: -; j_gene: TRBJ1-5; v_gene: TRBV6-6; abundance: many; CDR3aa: CASSSRPEPQHF; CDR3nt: TGTGCCAGCAGCTCCCGGCCCGAGCCCCAGCATTTT
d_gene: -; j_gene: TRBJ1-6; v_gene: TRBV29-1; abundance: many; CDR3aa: CSVAEARNSPLHF; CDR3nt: TGCAGCGTTGCGGAAGCAAGGAATTCACCCCTCCACTTT
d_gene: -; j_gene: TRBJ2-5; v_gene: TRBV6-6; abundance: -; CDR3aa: CASSYSSETQYF; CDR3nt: TGTGCCAGCAGTTACTCGAGTGAGACCCAGTACTTC
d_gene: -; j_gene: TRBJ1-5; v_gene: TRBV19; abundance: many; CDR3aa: CASSPRGRGGGNQPQHF; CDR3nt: TGTGCCAGTAGTCCCCGCGGAAGGGGAGGTGGCAATCAGCCCCAGCATTTT
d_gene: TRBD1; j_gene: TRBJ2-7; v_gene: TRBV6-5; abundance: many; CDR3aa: CASTHGGTGAYEQYF; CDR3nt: TGTGCCAGCACTCACGGGGGGACAGGGGCCTACGAGCAGTACTTC
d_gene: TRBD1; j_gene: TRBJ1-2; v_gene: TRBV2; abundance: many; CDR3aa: CASRGGQDGYTF; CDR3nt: TGTGCCAGCAGGGGGGGACAGGACGGCTACACCTTC
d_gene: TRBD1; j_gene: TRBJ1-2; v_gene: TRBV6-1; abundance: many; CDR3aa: CASRKGTGFGYTF; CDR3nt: TGTGCCAGCAGGAAAGGGACAGGTTTTGGCTACACCTTC
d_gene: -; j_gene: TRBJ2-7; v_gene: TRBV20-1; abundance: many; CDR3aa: CSAREAYLQYF; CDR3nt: TGCAGTGCTAGAGAGGCCTATCTGCAGTACTTC